Each of the 19 T cell receptor beta chains below was sequenced from the same sample in a study of technical replicates of blood from four donors. The repertoire was sequenced with immunoSEQ multiplex PCR; TCRdb's copy has only in-frame clones and lacks some. The table has roughly 100,000 clones, 95% seen once. Source material: T cells isolated from PBMCs. The receptors were gathered from a human donor in good health.

This clone was picked up one time. The chain employs TRBV5-4 and TRBJ2-7; D is possibly TRBD2 (6 bases). The CDR3 extends over 16 amino acids. V lost 2 bases and J 0 bases, leaving 15 bases between the germline ends. Germline V CDR1 and CDR2: SGHNT, YYREEE (reference sequence). CDR3 DNA: TGTGCCAGCAGCTTCGAGGGGACTTCTAGCTCCTACGAGCAGTACTTC. Amino acid sequence: CASSFEGTSSSYEQYF.

The CDR3 sequence: CASGRDRRGEKLFF. The CDR3 region has the DNA TGTGCCAGCGGCCGGGACAGGAGAGGCGAAAAACTGTTTTTT. The rearrangement joins TRBV2 to TRBJ1-4, with 8 nucleotides matching TRBD1. The CDR3 has 14 amino acids. V shed 8 bases, J shed 8 bases, and the junction held 10 bases outside the gene matches. Per germline, CDR1 SNHLY and CDR2 FYNNEI. Variable domain in full (rest from reference TRBV2 and TRBJ1-4): EPEVTQTPSHQVTQMGQEVILRCVPISNHLYFYWYRQILGQKVEFLVSFYNNEISEKSEIFDDQFSVERPDGSNFTLKIRSTKLEDSAMYFCASGRDRRGEKLFFGSGTQLSVL.

The rearrangement joins TRBV30 to TRBJ2-7, with TRBD1 matching over 10 bases. V lost 7 bases to trimming and J lost 5 bases; unmatched junction nucleotides: 8. Germline loops: CDR1 GTSNPN, CDR2 SVGIG (reference sequence). There are 13 residues in the CDR3. CDR3: CAYNRQGANEQYF. The CDR3 coding sequence is TGTGCCTACAACCGACAGGGGGCAAACGAGCAGTACTTC.

This clone was recorded once. This chain connects TRBV6-4 to TRBJ2-3; TRBD2 aligns across 14 bases. Per germline, CDR1 MRHNA and CDR2 SNTAGT. V gave up 3 bases and J gave up 6 bases; unmatched junction bases: 2. This CDR3 is built from 15 residues. The CDR3, as DNA: TGTGCCAGCAGTGAGGGGACTAGCGGGAGTGATACGCAGTATTTT. Translation gives CASSEGTSGSDTQYF.

This chain joins TRBV30 and TRBJ1-3; D is undetermined. With 0 bases removed from V and 4 bases from J, the gap between germline ends came to 7 bases. CDR1 and CDR2 from the germline V gene are GTSNPN and SVGIG (reference sequence). CDR3 length: 13 residues. This CDR3 is CAWSVNLGNTIYF. The CDR3 coding sequence is TGTGCCTGGAGTGTAAACTTGGGAAACACCATATATTTT.

This chain joins TRBV6-6 and TRBJ1-2; weak D call: TRBD1 (6 bases). The ends were cut back, 0 bases at V and 4 bases at J, with 9 bases in the middle. From germline, CDR1 is MNHNY and CDR2 SVGAGI (reference sequence). The CDR3 contains 14 residues. The CDR3 here is CASSYSKGGYGYTF. Here the CDR3 DNA reads TGTGCCAGCAGTTACTCGAAAGGGGGCTATGGCTACACCTTC.

The CDR3 coding sequence is TGTGCCAGCAGCGGGGACAGTAGAGATAAAAACATTCAGTACTTC. Translation: CASSGDSRDKNIQYF. The chain links TRBV9 to TRBJ2-4, with 7 bases matching TRBD1. This CDR3 has 15 residues. Losses at the gene ends were 3 bases for V and 4 bases for J; bases not matched to a gene: 7. Germline CDR1 reads SGDLS; CDR2 reads YYNGEE. The full variable domain, in which reference TRBV9 and TRBJ2-4 provide the parts outside the CDR3, is DSGVTQTPKHLITATGQRVTLRCSPRSGDLSVYWYQQSLDQGLQFLIQYYNGEERAKGNILERFSAQQFPDLHSELNLSSLELGDSALYFCASSGDSRDKNIQYFGAGTRLSVL.

V usage is TRBV12-5 and J usage is TRBJ2-5; possibly TRBD2 for D (6 bases). V lost 3 bases and J lost 5, with 13 bases in between. Per the germline V gene, CDR1 is LGHNT and CDR2 is FRNRAP. The CDR3 extends over 14 amino acids. This CDR3 is CASGFWSGGETQYF. The CDR3 region has the DNA TGTGCTAGTGGTTTTTGGTCTGGGGGGGAGACCCAGTACTTC.

The rearrangement links TRBV6-1 to TRBJ1-2; TRBD1 agrees at 9 bases. CDR3 length equals 14 residues. In germline, CDR1 is MNHNS, CDR2 SASEGT. V lost 6 bases and J lost 5; bases outside the gene matches: 7. The CDR3 coding sequence is TGTGCCAGCAGCCCGGACAGGGGAGGATATGGCTACACCTTC. Its protein is CASSPDRGGYGYTF.

The rearrangement joins TRBV6-5 to TRBJ2-1; TRBD1 might be the D (6 bases). With 6 bases removed from V and 4 bases from J, the gap between germline ends came to 10 bases. The germline gives CDR1 MNHEY, CDR2 SVGAGI. The CDR3 has 13 residues. The CDR3 loop reads CASSLQGYNEQFF. In DNA form, the CDR3 reads TGTGCCAGCAGCCTACAGGGATACAATGAGCAGTTCTTC.

The V gene is TRBV19, the J gene TRBJ2-5; weak D call: TRBD2 (6 bases). The CDR3 is 13 amino acids. Between the trimmed V and J ends, which lost 4 bases and 1 base, there was a span of 7 bases. Germline V gene data show CDR1 as LNHDA and CDR2 as SQIVND (reference sequence). The CDR3 loop is CASSTSAQETQYF. The CDR3 region has the DNA TGTGCCAGTAGTACTAGCGCCCAAGAGACCCAGTACTTC.

This CDR3 reads CASSTPGRTPYGYTF. The CDR3 region has the DNA TGTGCCAGCAGCACCCCCGGACGGACTCCCTATGGCTACACCTTC. The rearrangement uses TRBV7-9 and TRBJ1-2; D uncertain. Germline CDR1 SEHNR, CDR2 FQNEAQ (reference sequence). The CDR3 loop spans 15 amino acids. Trimming took 5 bases from V and 4 from J, leaving 17 bases between them. The full variable domain, rest sourced from reference TRBV7-9 and TRBJ1-2, is DTGVSQNPRHKITKRGQNVTFRCDPISEHNRLYWYRQTLGQGPEFLTYFQNEAQLEKSRLLSDRFSAERPKGSFSTLEIQRTEQGDSAMYLCASSTPGRTPYGYTFGSGTRLTVV.

V and J are TRBV5-8 and TRBJ1-3; no clear D. CDR1 SGHTS and CDR2 YDEGEE come from the germline V gene. The length of the CDR3 is 11 residues. Trimming shortened V by 2 bases and J by 8 bases, and 5 bases separated the two germline ends. CDR3 amino acids: CASSLSDTIYF. The CDR3 coding sequence is TGTGCCAGCAGCTTAAGCGACACCATATATTTT.

This chain connects TRBV7-3 to TRBJ2-2; 8 bases are a match to TRBD1. V lost 1 base and J lost 5; bases outside the gene matches: 3. This CDR3 spans 15 amino acids. The V gene's germline CDR1 is SGHTA and CDR2 FQGTGA. CDR3 sequence: CASSLSDRGTGELFF. CDR3 sequence (DNA): TGTGCCAGCAGCTTAAGTGACAGGGGAACCGGGGAGCTGTTTTTT.

This chain links TRBV7-3 with TRBJ1-5, with no clear D. Germline lookup yields CDR1 SGHTA and CDR2 FQGTGA. V was pared by 4 bases and J by 6 bases, with 7 bases between. The CDR3 covers 12 residues. The CDR3 sequence is CASSSPGQPQHF. The CDR3, as DNA: TGTGCCAGCAGCTCCCCGGGTCAGCCCCAGCATTTT.

The chain has TRBV28 and TRBJ1-1; maybe TRBD1 (6 bases). The CDR3 covers 14 residues. Looked up from germline, CDR1 is MDHEN and CDR2 is SYDVKM. The V gene lost 4 bases and the J gene lost 5 bases, with 14 bases spanning the gap. The CDR3: CASSYSGEGTEAFF. CDR3 nucleotide sequence: TGTGCCAGCAGTTACTCAGGGGAAGGAACTGAAGCTTTCTTT. Variable domain in full (rest from reference TRBV28 and TRBJ1-1): DVKVTQSSRYLVKRTGEKVFLECVQDMDHENMFWYRQDPGLGLRLIYFSYDVKMKEKGDIPEGYSVSREKKERFSLILESASTNQTSMYLCASSYSGEGTEAFFGQGTRLTVV.

The chain links TRBV7-2 to TRBJ1-1; tentatively, D is TRBD1 (6 bases). The CDR3 length is 13 residues. V dropped 4 bases and J dropped 4 bases, with 10 bases sitting between them. Per germline, CDR1 SGHTA and CDR2 FQGNSA. CDR3 region: CASSSDRFTEAFF. For the CDR3, the DNA is TGTGCCAGCAGCTCAGACAGGTTCACTGAAGCTTTCTTT. The full variable domain, rest sourced from reference TRBV7-2 and TRBJ1-1, is GAGVSQSPSNKVTEKGKDVELRCDPISGHTALYWYRQSLGQGLEFLIYFQGNSAPDKSGLPSDRFSAERTGGSVSTLTIQRTQQEDSAVYLCASSSDRFTEAFFGQGTRLTVV.

This chain uses TRBV9 with TRBJ2-3; D might be TRBD1 (5 bases). CDR1 and CDR2 from the germline V gene are SGDLS and YYNGEE. V lost 3 bases, J lost 1 base, and 6 bases lay in between. The CDR3 loop spans 13 amino acids. The CDR3 DNA sequence: TGTGCCAGCAGCGGACAGCGCACAGATACGCAGTATTTT. As protein: CASSGQRTDTQYF.

The chain carries TRBV11-2 and TRBJ2-2, with unresolved D. The germline CDR1 and CDR2 sequences are SGHAT and FQNNGV. The CDR3 totals 13 residues. Trimming took 4 bases from V and 5 from J, leaving 8 bases between them. CDR3 in amino acids: CASSYLNTGELFF. As DNA, the CDR3 is TGTGCCAGCAGCTACTTAAATACCGGGGAGCTGTTTTTT.